Listed below are T cell receptor beta chains from one sample, sequenced in a study of identical twins. From the 5' RACE reads, TCRdb called clonotypes with MiXCR, one entry per CDR3 protein. In the table there are just under 550,000 distinct CDR3 sequences, roughly 15% of which are singletons. Separately, the same data were catalogued under a study of yellow fever vaccine responses in identical twins.

Sequencing was carried out using CD4+ T cells sorted from blood. The receptors here all came from a woman in her late teens or twenties in good health. CDR3s include the opening cysteine and the closing phenylalanine or tryptophan. The order of the fields is clone size, J gene, D gene, V gene, CDR3 protein, CDR3 DNA. The D gene is left open where the match is weak. A row's size may be missing; if present it is once, few, many or a size class.

few | TRBJ1-6 | . | TRBV6-1 | CASSPLPDTGSPLHF | TGTGCCAGCAGCCCGCTACCCGATACGGGATCACCCCTCCACTTT
. | TRBJ2-5 | . | TRBV20-1 | CSASNRDQETQYF | TGCAGTGCTAGTAATCGAGACCAAGAGACCCAGTACTTC
. | TRBJ2-1 | TRBD1 | TRBV9 | CASSVASGQAGNEQFF | TGTGCCAGCAGCGTAGCGTCAGGACAGGCCGGCAATGAGCAGTTCTTC
. | TRBJ1-4 | . | TRBV12-3/TRBV12-4 | CASSSTATNEKLFF | TGTGCCAGCAGTTCGACAGCAACTAATGAAAAACTGTTTTTT
few | TRBJ1-1 | . | TRBV7-8 | CASSLVDGWSEAFF | TGTGCCAGCAGCTTGGTAGATGGTTGGTCTGAAGCTTTCTTT
few | TRBJ2-7 | . | TRBV5-1 | CASRLGPTDYEQYF | TGCGCCAGCAGGCTGGGACCAACCGACTACGAGCAGTACTTC
. | TRBJ1-2 | TRBD1 | TRBV3-1 | CASSHADRGRGYTF | TGTGCCAGCAGTCATGCCGACAGGGGGCGCGGCTACACCTTC
few | TRBJ2-1 | TRBD2 | TRBV5-1 | CASSLVGTSASKHYNEQFF | TGCGCCAGCAGCTTGGTAGGGACTAGCGCCTCAAAACACTACAATGAGCAGTTCTTC
few | TRBJ2-1 | TRBD1 | TRBV12-3/TRBV12-4 | CASTLQGALGNEQFF | TGTGCCAGCACTTTACAGGGGGCTTTGGGGAATGAGCAGTTCTTC
many | TRBJ2-1 | . | TRBV24-1 | CATSDLYNEQFF | TGTGCCACCAGTGATCTGTACAATGAGCAGTTCTTC
few | TRBJ2-7 | . | TRBV24-1 | CATSGAPGLEGSYEQYF | TGTGCCACCAGTGGCGCACCGGGACTTGAGGGCTCCTACGAGCAGTACTTC
. | TRBJ2-1 | . | TRBV3-1 | CASSQDRFASDEQFF | TGTGCCAGCAGCCAAGATCGTTTTGCTTCGGATGAGCAGTTCTTC
. | TRBJ2-1 | . | TRBV14 | CASSDRAQGRDEQFF | TGTGCCAGCAGCGATCGCGCGCAGGGTAGGGATGAGCAGTTCTTC
. | TRBJ2-1 | TRBD2 | TRBV6-2/TRBV6-3 | CASSYSLAGGPTYNEQFF | TGTGCCAGCAGTTACTCTCTAGCGGGAGGGCCAACGTACAATGAGCAGTTCTTC
. | TRBJ2-3 | . | TRBV7-2 | CASSTAGLYTDTQYF | TGTGCCAGCAGCACAGCGGGTCTCTACACAGATACGCAGTATTTT
. | TRBJ2-6 | . | TRBV5-1 | CASGDSLSGANVLTF | TGCGCCAGCGGAGACAGCCTCTCTGGGGCCAACGTCCTGACTTTC
. | TRBJ2-2 | . | TRBV20-1 | CSAREAAGNTGELFF | TGCAGTGCTAGAGAGGCAGCGGGGAACACCGGGGAGCTGTTTTTT
. | TRBJ2-3 | TRBD2 | TRBV5-1 | CASSSGLAGRDTQYF | TGCGCCAGCAGCTCGGGACTAGCGGGGAGGGATACGCAGTATTTT
. | TRBJ2-5 | . | TRBV19 | CASSMGGGETQYF | TGTGCCAGTAGTATGGGGGGTGGGGAGACCCAGTACTTC
. | TRBJ2-5 | . | TRBV15 | CATKPTGRETQYF | TGTGCCACCAAACCTACAGGGCGAGAGACCCAGTACTTC
. | TRBJ1-5 | . | TRBV7-2 | CASSLGLDSQPQHF | TGTGCCAGCAGCTTAGGTTTGGACAGTCAGCCCCAGCATTTT
. | TRBJ2-2 | . | TRBV2 | CASSEVGGANTGELFF | TGTGCCAGCAGTGAGGTCGGGGGAGCGAACACCGGGGAGCTGTTTTTT
few | TRBJ1-2 | TRBD1 | TRBV20-1 | CSAQKRTGVRYGYTF | TGCAGTGCTCAGAAAAGAACAGGGGTTCGCTATGGCTACACCTTC
few | TRBJ1-5 | . | TRBV15 | CATSRDRNQPQHF | TGTGCCACCAGCAGGGACAGAAATCAGCCCCAGCATTTT
. | TRBJ2-1 | . | TRBV5-1 | CASSQYSVLSYNEQFF | TGCGCCAGCAGCCAATACAGCGTTCTCTCCTACAATGAGCAGTTCTTC
. | TRBJ2-7 | TRBD1 | TRBV5-1 | CASSPSGQGSEQYF | TGCGCCAGCAGCCCGTCGGGACAGGGAAGCGAGCAGTACTTC
many | TRBJ2-2 | TRBD1 | TRBV24-1 | CATSDYRDRTNTGELFF | TGTGCCACCAGTGACTACCGGGACAGGACCAACACCGGGGAGCTGTTTTTT
. | TRBJ1-4 | . | TRBV6-1 | CASRTGLLEEKLFF | TGTGCCAGCAGGACGGGACTTCTTGAGGAAAAACTGTTTTTT
many | TRBJ2-1 | . | TRBV5-1 | CASSLESSGYNEQFF | TGCGCCAGCAGCTTGGAGTCCAGCGGCTACAATGAGCAGTTCTTC
. | TRBJ2-3 | TRBD1 | TRBV5-1 | CASSGGQNTDTQYF | TGCGCCAGCAGCGGGGGACAGAACACAGATACGCAGTATTTT
. | TRBJ2-5 | . | TRBV27 | CASRRREDVVTQYF | TGTGCCAGCAGACGACGAGAAGATGTTGTGACCCAGTACTTC
. | TRBJ1-1 | . | TRBV20-1 | CSASESLGGTEAFF | TGCAGTGCTAGTGAGAGTTTGGGCGGAACTGAAGCTTTCTTT
few | TRBJ1-1 | TRBD1 | TRBV29-1 | CSGAGQLNTEAFF | TGCAGCGGGGCGGGACAGTTGAACACTGAAGCTTTCTTT
. | TRBJ1-1 | . | TRBV7-9 | CASSLEGVISRTEAFF | TGTGCCAGCAGCTTAGAAGGGGTTATTAGTCGGACTGAAGCTTTCTTT
few | TRBJ2-1 | . | TRBV4-1 | CASSHGQSSYNEQFF | TGCGCCAGCAGCCACGGACAAAGCTCCTACAATGAGCAGTTCTTC
few | TRBJ2-1 | . | TRBV6-1 | CASSPQFYSGNEQFF | TGTGCCAGCAGTCCACAATTCTACTCCGGCAATGAGCAGTTCTTC
few | TRBJ2-1 | TRBD2 | TRBV24-1 | CATSDSLTSGPLDEQFF | TGTGCCACCAGTGATTCCTTGACTAGCGGCCCGTTAGATGAGCAGTTCTTC
. | TRBJ2-5 | TRBD2 | TRBV10-3 | CAIRAGGQETQYF | TGTGCCATCAGGGCGGGAGGGCAAGAGACCCAGTACTTC
few | TRBJ2-1 | . | TRBV11-1 | CASSWERFRNEQFF | TGTGCCAGCAGCTGGGAACGTTTTCGGAATGAGCAGTTCTTC
many | TRBJ1-5 | TRBD1 | TRBV4-1 | CASSRDRGPSNSNQPQHF | TGCGCCAGCAGCCGGGACAGGGGGCCTTCCAATAGCAATCAGCCCCAGCATTTT
many | TRBJ2-1 | . | TRBV10-3 | CAISDNYNEQFF | TGTGCCATCAGTGACAACTACAATGAGCAGTTCTTC
few | TRBJ2-3 | . | TRBV2 | CASSEAGQGTDTQYF | TGTGCCAGCAGTGAAGCGGGTCAGGGCACAGATACGCAGTATTTT
few | TRBJ1-2 | . | TRBV12-3/TRBV12-4 | CASSFTDRTNLKPYGYTF | TGTGCCAGCAGTTTTACCGACCGGACAAACCTAAAACCCTATGGCTACACCTTC
. | TRBJ1-2 | . | TRBV28 | CASSLSQGFYGYTF | TGTGCCAGCAGTTTATCGCAGGGCTTCTATGGCTACACCTTC
. | TRBJ2-3 | . | TRBV20-1 | CSARDSGAPTDTQYF | TGCAGTGCTAGAGATAGTGGGGCCCCCACAGATACGCAGTATTTT
. | TRBJ2-1 | . | TRBV10-3 | CAISESGASVASSYNEQFF | TGTGCCATCAGTGAGTCGGGGGCCTCGGTGGCAAGCTCCTACAATGAGCAGTTCTTC
. | TRBJ2-7 | TRBD2 | TRBV24-1 | CATSGLAGTSGAYEQYF | TGTGCCACCAGTGGGCTTGCCGGGACTAGCGGAGCCTACGAGCAGTACTTC
few | TRBJ2-1 | . | TRBV20-1 | CSASSHEQFF | TGCAGTGCCTCTTCCCATGAGCAGTTCTTC
few | TRBJ2-3 | TRBD2 | TRBV3-1 | CASSGGTSGLATDTQYF | TGTGCCAGCAGCGGGGGGACTAGCGGCCTGGCCACAGATACGCAGTATTTT
few | TRBJ2-1 | . | TRBV28 | CASSLMGWAGQFF | TGTGCCAGCAGTTTAATGGGGTGGGCGGGGCAGTTCTTC
. | TRBJ1-6 | . | TRBV4-1 | CASSLNPQDSPLHF | TGCGCCAGCAGCCTAAACCCTCAAGATTCACCCCTCCACTTT
. | TRBJ2-7 | . | TRBV6-1 | CASSEASLGVYEQYF | TGTGCCAGCAGTGAAGCTTCTCTGGGGGTCTACGAGCAGTACTTC
many | TRBJ2-3 | . | TRBV20-1 | CSGTPAWTDTQYF | TGCAGTGGGACACCCGCATGGACAGATACGCAGTATTTT
few | TRBJ1-1 | TRBD1 | TRBV14 | CASSHGGTGGAFTEAFF | TGTGCCAGCAGCCATGGGGGGACAGGGGGCGCATTCACTGAAGCTTTCTTT